This is a list of T cell receptor beta chains from one sample in a study of T cell changes during pregnancy in multiple sclerosis. Here immunoSEQ multiplex PCR was the method, and the copy in TCRdb shows in-frame clones only, minus some. The sample consists of some 81,000 clones, about 93% of them appearing once. The sample consisted of peripheral blood, taken after pregnancy. The receptors were sampled from a female donor in good health, enrolled as a control in a pregnancy study. CDR3s include the opening cysteine and the closing phenylalanine or tryptophan.

cdr3_aa j_call v_call cdr3_length
CASSLGTGTGGDGYTF TRBJ1-2 TRBV5-1 16
CASSLIAGQAGGYTF TRBJ1-2 TRBV5-1 15
CASSLSLRGLSTDTQYF TRBJ2-3 TRBV5-5 17
CASSRQMNTEAFF TRBJ1-1 TRBV14 13
CASSQEGTVAGVYEQYF TRBJ2-7 TRBV4-3 17
CASSPGRGITGTDTQYF TRBJ2-3 TRBV11-3 17
CASSLPLSGGHLGPGTDTQYF TRBJ2-3 TRBV5-1 21
CASSPRTDYNEQFF TRBJ2-1 TRBV5-1 14
CARPALRGQYF TRBJ2-7 TRBV4-1 11
CASSAPFRTGKNIQYF TRBJ2-4 TRBV7-9 16
CASSIPYRQADIQYF TRBJ2-4 TRBV19 15
CASRADRGRANEKLFF TRBJ1-4 TRBV28 16
CASMKQGAGTGELFF TRBJ2-2 TRBV14 15
CASKGQEGWNQPQHF TRBJ1-5 TRBV6-1 15